The sequence of this T cell receptor beta chain was determined in a study of T cell changes during pregnancy in multiple sclerosis. Clones were read by immunoSEQ multiplex PCR, and TCRdb kept only the in-frame ones, dropping some. Of approximately 50,000 clones listed, roughly 90% were seen once; the top ten hold approximately 0.6%. This TCR was sampled from a female donor with multiple sclerosis, enrolled in a pregnancy study. Sequences were derived from CD4+ T cells from peripheral blood mononuclear cells, sampled after pregnancy.

The DNA for the CDR3 is TGTGCCAGCAGCTTGGTAGCGGGACCGTACAATGAGCAGTTCTTC. Protein product: CASSLVAGPYNEQFF. The genes are TRBV5-4 and TRBJ2-1, with TRBD2 matching over 8 bases. Germline V lookup: CDR1 SGHNT, CDR2 YYREEE (reference sequence). This CDR3 is 15 amino acids long. V was clipped by 0 bases and J by 4 bases; unmatched bases: 3.